This paragraph reports one T cell receptor beta chain. Its target is not known. CDR3 length: 13 amino acids. Trimming removed 2 bases at V and 6 bases at J, with 8 bases between. CDR1 is SGHTA, CDR2 FQGNSA, per germline. TCRdb's copy holds only in-frame clones and misses some; the assay was immunoSEQ multiplex PCR. The repertoire includes approximately 190,000 clones, approximately 93% of them detected once, and 0.95% to 1.1% sits in the top ten. This entry belongs to a study of T cell responses to AZD1222 COVID-19 vaccine. Study-level points and caveats: Two doses of AZD1222 preceded a rise in Spike-specific TCR breadth and depth. Clonal diversity may have been underestimated, and the donors were mostly white British, with more females than males. Without day 14 samples, only post-peak T cell repertoires were studied.

This clonotype originated in an adult who received the AZD1222 COVID-19 vaccine. Sequenced material: peripheral blood, taken 28 days after the second AZD1222 dose. This chain links TRBV7-2 with TRBJ1-5; D call uncertain. DNA for the CDR3: TGTGCCAGCAGCTTATTCACGGGTCAGCCCCAGCATTTT. This translates into CASSLFTGQPQHF.